Listed below are T cell receptor beta chains from one sample, sequenced in a study of OX40 agonist ivuxolimab in advanced cancers. The data were produced by immunoSEQ multiplex PCR, yet TCRdb's version contains in-frame clones alone and is incomplete. This table holds under 55,000 clones, about nine tenths found once. The sequenced sample was CD4+ or CD8+ T cells sorted from blood, obtained in a trial of the OX40 agonist ivuxolimab. The receptors come from an adult with an advanced solid tumor such as melanoma, head and neck, liver or kidney cancer. Both conserved end residues are part of each CDR3. The D gene is left open where the match is weak. Where a row states a size, it is once, few, many or the class of an expanded clone; other rows omit it.

clone_size	d_call	v_call	j_call	cdr3_aa	cdr3_nt
.	.	TRBV4-2	TRBJ1-3	CASSQDHSSLGNTIYF	TGTGCCAGCAGCCAAGATCATTCCTCGTTGGGAAACACCATATATTTT
few	TRBD1	TRBV2	TRBJ1-1	CACTGTGEGTEAFF	TGTGCCTGCACCGGGACAGGGGAGGGAACTGAAGCTTTCTTT
few	.	TRBV5-4	TRBJ1-2	CASSLDPGGVGGYTF	TGTGCCAGCAGCTTGGACCCTGGGGGGGTTGGTGGCTACACCTTC
.	TRBD1	TRBV5-6	TRBJ2-5	CASTLGQAETQYF	TGTGCCAGCACCCTGGGACAGGCAGAGACCCAGTACTTC
.	.	TRBV6-6	TRBJ2-7	CASSGVGHGGEQYF	TGTGCCAGCAGTGGGGTGGGGCACGGCGGCGAGCAGTACTTC
once	.	TRBV5-5	TRBJ1-5	CASSFDTPDQPQHF	TGTGCCAGCAGCTTCGACACGCCAGACCAGCCCCAGCATTTT
.	TRBD2	TRBV5-1	TRBJ2-5	CASSDGGVQETQYF	TGCGCCAGCAGCGACGGGGGGGTCCAAGAGACCCAGTACTTC
.	TRBD1	TRBV5-1	TRBJ2-5	CASSLGTGEETQYF	TGCGCCAGCAGTTTGGGGACAGGAGAAGAGACCCAGTACTTC
once	TRBD1	TRBV6-4	TRBJ2-2	CASSLSGQGGRTGELFF	TGTGCCAGCAGCCTGAGTGGACAGGGAGGAAGGACCGGGGAGCTGTTTTTT
.	.	TRBV9	TRBJ2-7	CASSVGTVSSYEQYF	TGTGCCAGCAGCGTAGGGACAGTGAGCTCCTACGAGCAGTACTTC
.	.	TRBV6-5	TRBJ1-6	CASSYSGLSNSPLHF	TGTGCCAGCAGTTACTCAGGACTGTCTAATTCACCCCTCCACTTT
.	.	TRBV27	TRBJ2-5	CASSQQGRETQYF	TGTGCCAGCAGTCAACAGGGTCGGGAGACCCAGTACTTC
.	TRBD1	TRBV7-2	TRBJ1-2	CASSRTGGRGYGYTF	TGTGCCAGCAGTAGGACAGGGGGCCGTGGCTATGGCTACACCTTC
.	.	TRBV10-2	TRBJ1-6	CASSATGSGSPLHF	TGCGCCAGCAGTGCCACAGGGTCTGGTTCACCCCTCCACTTT
.	.	TRBV11-2	TRBJ2-5	CASGKGREETQYF	TGTGCCAGCGGGAAGGGACGGGAAGAGACCCAGTACTTC
.	.	TRBV7-2	TRBJ1-2	CASSPSDGYPGYTF	TGTGCCAGCAGCCCTTCCGACGGATACCCCGGCTACACCTTC
.	.	TRBV18	TRBJ1-1	CASSPGGNTEAFF	TGTGCCAGCTCACCAGGGGGGAACACTGAAGCTTTCTTT
few	.	TRBV7-9	TRBJ1-1	CASREGWGTEAFF	TGTGCCAGCAGGGAGGGATGGGGCACTGAAGCTTTCTTT
.	.	TRBV30	TRBJ1-5	CAWSVPGASNQPQHF	TGTGCCTGGAGTGTACCAGGGGCGAGCAATCAGCCCCAGCATTTT
.	.	TRBV6-5	TRBJ1-2	CASSEGGANYGYTF	TGTGCCAGCAGTGAGGGGGGAGCTAACTATGGCTACACCTTC
.	.	TRBV6-5	TRBJ2-7	CASSYSSREQYF	TGTGCCAGCAGTTACTCGTCACGCGAGCAGTACTTC
.	.	TRBV10-1	TRBJ2-5	CASSEAKTGPKETQYF	TGCGCCAGCAGTGAAGCCAAGACAGGACCAAAAGAGACCCAGTACTTC
.	TRBD1	TRBV30	TRBJ1-2	CAWDGQARGGYTF	TGTGCCTGGGACGGACAGGCAAGGGGTGGCTACACCTTC
.	.	TRBV9	TRBJ2-5	CASSVYGPIGETQYF	TGTGCCAGCAGCGTTTACGGCCCTATTGGGGAGACCCAGTACTTC
.	.	TRBV10-1	TRBJ2-7	CASSDRESYEQYF	TGCGCCAGCAGTGACCGGGAGAGCTACGAGCAGTACTTC
.	.	TRBV7-9	TRBJ2-1	CASRFQGGYNNEQFF	TGTGCCAGCAGATTTCAGGGGGGCTATAACAATGAGCAGTTCTTC
.	TRBD1	TRBV11-2	TRBJ1-1	CASSPSAGQGPEAFF	TGTGCCAGCAGCCCCTCAGCTGGACAGGGGCCTGAAGCTTTCTTT
.	.	TRBV10-1	TRBJ2-1	CASSGAGPLAGEQFF	TGCGCCAGCAGTGGGGCTGGGCCCCTCGCGGGTGAGCAGTTCTTC
.	TRBD1	TRBV5-1	TRBJ2-6	CASSFTGGSSGANVLTF	TGCGCCAGCAGCTTTACAGGGGGTAGCTCTGGGGCCAACGTCCTGACTTTC
.	.	TRBV21-1	TRBJ2-7	CASSPRGGSHEQYF	TGTGCCAGCAGCCCCCGGGGGGGTAGCCACGAGCAGTACTTC
.	.	TRBV27	TRBJ2-1	CASSPSNIRTHEQFF	TGTGCCAGCAGTCCCTCAAATATTCGTACACATGAGCAGTTCTTC
.	.	TRBV27	TRBJ2-7	CASTLGGQTYEQYF	TGTGCCAGCACCCTCGGGGGGCAGACCTACGAGCAGTACTTC
.	TRBD1	TRBV29-1	TRBJ2-1	CSAGQVNEQFF	TGCAGCGCCGGACAGGTAAATGAGCAGTTCTTC
.	.	TRBV15	TRBJ2-7	CATSRDGGGREQYF	TGTGCCACCAGCAGAGATGGGGGAGGCCGGGAGCAGTACTTC
.	.	TRBV19	TRBJ1-5	CASSIGFGQPQHF	TGTGCCAGTAGTATAGGGTTCGGTCAGCCCCAGCATTTT
.	TRBD1	TRBV6-6	TRBJ1-2	CASSYGDRGDYGYTF	TGTGCCAGCAGTTACGGGGACAGGGGGGACTATGGCTACACCTTC
.	.	TRBV7-7	TRBJ2-2	CASSFSGVGTGELFF	TGTGCCAGCAGCTTTTCAGGGGTTGGGACCGGGGAGCTGTTTTTT
.	.	TRBV7-2	TRBJ2-6	CASSFSSGANVLTF	TGTGCCAGCAGCTTTAGCTCTGGGGCCAACGTCCTGACTTTC
few	.	TRBV25-1	TRBJ1-6	CASRRGDSPLHF	TGTGCCAGCAGAAGGGGCGATTCACCCCTCCACTTT
.	.	TRBV6-5	TRBJ2-7	CASSYSFQGGYEQYF	TGTGCCAGCAGTTACTCGTTTCAGGGGGGCTACGAGCAGTACTTC
.	.	TRBV29-1	TRBJ1-1	CSVAQVHTEAFF	TGCAGCGTGGCCCAGGTACACACTGAAGCTTTCTTT